A selection of T cell receptor beta chains follows, all from one sample in a study of blood T cell repertoires in COVID-19. Data came from immunoSEQ multiplex PCR; TCRdb stores just in-frame clones and leaves some out. Altogether more than 85,000 clones are present, 89% being singletons, with the ten largest covering 3% to 3.5%. The sample was peripheral blood. Receptor source: a woman in her sixties or seventies with acute or convalescent COVID-19. CDR3s include the opening cysteine and the closing phenylalanine or tryptophan. Size tells how often a clone was seen (once, few, many) or the class of an expanded clone, and some rows leave it out.

abundance	len	v_gene	CDR3aa
.	15	TRBV6-2/TRBV6-3	CASSYLDRVGETQYF
once	16	TRBV18	CASSPGPDLSTDTQYF
.	14	TRBV19	CAGRTAGETHGYTF
.	14	TRBV19	CATGQSSYNSPLHF
.	16	TRBV5-1	CASSLDPGQVNEKLFF
.	12	TRBV12-3/TRBV12-4	CASSIGGNEQFF
.	15	TRBV28	CASKNPLGQTYEQYF
.	16	TRBV28	CASSFLSGRGGGELFF
.	13	TRBV28	CASSLVQRGAAFF
once	12	TRBV28	CASSRLRGGYTF
.	18	TRBV4-1	CASSQGLIRGGRYNEQFF
.	14	TRBV19	CASSILRGGGELFF
few	14	TRBV6-5	CASTLRGGRNEQFF
.	13	TRBV3-1/TRBV3-2	CASTYEANTEAFF
.	13	TRBV27	CARAGANTGELFF
.	17	TRBV5-1	CASSLGQSLSPRNTIYF
few	17	TRBV2	CASSAYGTGGYFGKLFF
few	17	TRBV5-3	CARSAGTGYQLNQPQHF
.	14	TRBV7-9	CASSSGATNEKLFF
.	15	TRBV5-3	CARSLYWVGDQPQHF
.	16	TRBV19	CASSKGGVTSYNEQFF
.	15	TRBV5-1	CASSFRTGGGNEQFF
medium-sized	16	TRBV10-2	CASSESWALYTGELFF
.	14	TRBV7-9	CASSSAGNNQPQHF
few	15	TRBV7-9	CASSSQTGGNEKLFF
few	15	TRBV6-5	CASSYIGTGFYGYTF
.	15	TRBV5-1	CASSLASGGYNEQFF
once	17	TRBV5-1	CASSKETSGGPTDEQFF
.	14	TRBV5-4	CASSFPGAPNIQYF
.	13	TRBV12-3/TRBV12-4	CASSRQGFQPQHF
.	15	TRBV7-2	CARLAGPGYTGELFF
.	14	TRBV7-9	CASSLTGAGNTIYF
.	16	TRBV5-1	CASSLGSSGSTDTQYF
.	13	TRBV24-1	CATSEHIDRTQYF
.	15	TRBV5-1	CASSTSGTENEKLFF
.	15	TRBV28	CASSLAGGGQETQYF